The clone carrying this T cell receptor (beta chain) has ten or more counts. One entry per CDR3 protein, called by TCRdb with MiXCR from the PCR reads. The top ten clones hold roughly 1.5% of a sample with fewer than 70,000 distinct CDR3 sequences, about a sixth of them seen once. This entry belongs to a study of molecular identifiers for immune sequencing clone quantification. Germline V lookup: CDR1 SGHAT, CDR2 FQNNGV. The length of the CDR3 is 12 residues. Trimming pared 3 bases from V and 8 bases from J, leaving 8 bases between. Libraries of naive CD8 cells were prepared from about 19,000 to 1,100,000 sorted cells using 10%, 30% or 50% RNA.

Material: naive CD8+ T cells from blood, with Jurkat cell RNA spiked in. Subset denoted: FACS-sorted CD8+CD4-CCR7+CD45RA+ naive T cells. The rearrangement uses TRBV11-2 and TRBJ2-1; D remains ambiguous. The sequence was collected from a human donor in good health. Some libraries in this study had Jurkat cell RNA spiked in. CDR3 coding DNA: TGTGCCAGCAGCTTGGACGGCGATGAGCAGTTCTTC. As protein: CASSLDGDEQFF.